A single sample gave rise to the 22 T cell receptor beta chains below, sequenced in a study of T cells in Graves' hyperthyroidism and ophthalmopathy. Using RNA transcripts as the source, TCR beta CDR3 regions were amplified. The TCR CDR3 first-round RT-PCR relied on the HTBI primer set. One entry per CDR3 protein results from TCRdb running MiXCR on the multiplex PCR reads. Here the sample spans approximately 620,000 distinct CDR3 sequences, approximately 15% being singletons. The specimen was blood. These receptors all come from a woman in her twenties or thirties with Graves' hyperthyroidism that later progressed to Graves' ophthalmopathy.

This clonotype has a count of ten or more. This chain connects TRBV2 to TRBJ2-5, with a tentative D call TRBD2 (7 bases). The V end was cut by 5 bases, the J end by 2 bases, with 21 bases between. Germline CDR1 SNHLY, CDR2 FYNNEI. The CDR3 sequence is 17 residues long. The CDR3 sequence is CASSRTPGGGGQETQYF. The DNA of the CDR3 is TGTGCCAGCAGTAGAACCCCGGGGGGCGGAGGTCAAGAGACCCAGTACTTC.

This clonotype was seen ten or more times. This chain connects TRBV5-1 to TRBJ2-1, with TRBD2 identical over 7 bases. Trimming removed 3 bases from V and 8 bases from J; junction bases left unmatched: 5. This CDR3 has 13 residues. Germline CDR1 is SGHRS and CDR2 is YFSETQ. The CDR3 region is CASSSRLAYEQFF. DNA for the CDR3: TGCGCCAGCAGCTCGAGACTAGCCTATGAGCAGTTCTTC.

In this sample, this clonotype turned up many times. At one end the junction does not follow the germline gene, possibly because of a read error. The V call is TRBV28, the J call TRBJ2-1; 9 nucleotides match TRBD1. Germline CDR1 is MDHEN and CDR2 is SYDVKM. The CDR3 is 15 amino acids. The CDR3 is CASSPRDRAYSEQFF. The CDR3 nucleotides read TGTGCCAGCAGTCCTCGGGACAGGGCATACAGTGAGCAGTTCTTC.

This clonotype was observed at least ten times. V and J are TRBV9 and TRBJ2-7, with 8 positions matching TRBD2. The germline V gene encodes CDR1 SGDLS and CDR2 YYNGEE. Trimming at V came to 2 bases and at J to 2 bases, leaving 6 bases not matched to a gene. This CDR3 comprises 15 residues. The CDR3 is CASSVAGTSAYEQYF. The CDR3 DNA follows: TGTGCCAGCAGCGTTGCCGGGACTAGTGCCTACGAGCAGTACTTC.

This clonotype has at least ten counts. Because the CDR3's place on the DNA is in doubt, the DNA is left out and the CDR3 is given as listed by TCRdb. This chain connects TRBV28 to TRBJ1-2; the DNA was not used to check the table's D call, TRBD1. CDR1 and CDR2 (germline): MDHEN, SYDVKM. The CDR3 contains 12 residues when both ends are counted. The CDR3 sequence: CASSSSSRGYTF.

Ten or more counts support this clonotype. CDR3 region: CSARSRTGGTNEKLFF. The DNA of the CDR3 is TGCAGTGCTCGGAGCAGGACAGGGGGGACTAATGAAAAACTGTTTTTT. The chain couples TRBV20-1 to TRBJ1-4; 10 bases match TRBD1. Germline CDR1 reads DFQATT; CDR2 reads SNEGSKA (reference sequence). Losses at the gene ends were 5 bases for V and 2 bases for J; bases not matched to a gene: 8. The CDR3 runs to 16 residues.

With regard to this clonotype: A much larger clone sits a single nucleotide away, making a read error possible. This CDR3 is CASSFNSAAYNEQFF. The CDR3 DNA reads TGTGCCAGCAGTTTCAATAGCGCGGCCTACAATGAGCAGTTCTTC. The chain couples TRBV28 to TRBJ2-1; tentatively, D is TRBD2 (5 bases). This CDR3 has 15 amino acids. With 3 bases removed from V and 2 bases from J, the gap between germline ends came to 11 bases. Germline V gene sequence: CDR1 MDHEN, CDR2 SYDVKM.

This clonotype was seen many times. V gene TRBV11-2 combines with J gene TRBJ1-5; D is perhaps TRBD1 (6 bases). Trimming removed 1 base from V and 11 bases from J, with 12 bases in between. Germline V gene lookup returns CDR1 SGHAT and CDR2 FQNNGV. The CDR3 length is 13 residues. The CDR3 spells CASSLGRGQAQHF. In DNA form, the CDR3 reads TGTGCCAGCAGCTTAGGGCGGGGACAAGCCCAGCATTTT.

This clonotype was seen at least ten times. The chain uses TRBV30 and TRBJ2-7; D uncertain. The CDR3 contains 11 residues. V dropped 2 bases and J dropped 4 bases, with 6 bases sitting between them. From germline, CDR1 is GTSNPN and CDR2 SVGIG (reference sequence). Here the CDR3 DNA reads TGTGCCTGGAGTTATCTTTACGAGCAGTACTTC. It codes for CAWSYLYEQYF.

The rearrangement joins TRBV12-3 or TRBV12-4 to TRBJ1-2, with a possible D match to TRBD1 (6 bases). The CDR3 length is 13 residues. V was pared by 7 bases and J by 8 bases, with 17 bases between. This CDR3 is CASTLPGGLGYTF. CDR3 nucleotides: TGTGCCAGCACCCTCCCCGGGGGGCTGGGCTACACCTTC.

The J gene is TRBJ2-5, the V gene TRBV7-3; D perhaps matches TRBD1 (5 bases). The CDR3 covers 13 residues. With 3 bases removed from V and 5 bases from J, the gap between germline ends came to 10 bases. The germline V gene has CDR1 SGHTA and CDR2 FQGTGA. The CDR3 DNA reads as TGTGCCAGCAGCTTCCAGGGTTGGGAGACCCAGTACTTC. This sequence encodes CASSFQGWETQYF. Drawing the rest from reference TRBV7-3 and TRBJ2-5, the complete variable domain is GAGVSQTPSNKVTEKGKYVELRCDPISGHTALYWYRQSLGQGPEFLIYFQGTGAADDSGLPNDRFFAVRPEGSVSTLKIQRTERGDSAVYLCASSFQGWETQYFGPGTRLLVL.

CDR3 region: CASSPQGASSYEQYF. The CDR3 DNA reads as TGTGCCAGCAGCCCCCAAGGGGCGAGCTCCTACGAGCAGTACTTC. V is TRBV7-3 and J is TRBJ2-7, with TRBD1 as a possible D gene (5 bases). V lost 5 bases and J 0 bases, leaving 14 bases between the germline ends. The CDR3 contains 15 residues. In germline, CDR1 is SGHTA, CDR2 FQGTGA.

This clonotype was seen many times. V is TRBV27 and J is TRBJ1-4; D perhaps matches TRBD1 (6 bases). Germline V gene lookup returns CDR1 MNHEY and CDR2 SMNVEV (reference sequence). The germline V and J ends were trimmed by 5 bases and 7 bases, with 11 bases remaining between them. The CDR3 length is 13 residues. CDR3 DNA: TGTGCCAGCAGTGAGGGACACCTTGAAAAACTGTTTTTT. It codes for CASSEGHLEKLFF. Variable domain in full (rest from reference TRBV27 and TRBJ1-4): EAQVTQNPRYLITVTGKKLTVTCSQNMNHEYMSWYRQDPGLGLRQIYYSMNVEVTDKGDVPEGYKVSRKEKRNFPLILESPSPNQTSLYFCASSEGHLEKLFFGSGTQLSVL.

This clonotype was counted many times. This sequence joins TRBV14 and TRBJ2-4; no definite D call. Germline loops: CDR1 SGHDN, CDR2 FVKESK. The V gene lost 2 bases and the J gene lost 5 bases, with 4 bases spanning the gap. The CDR3 is 12 amino acids. CDR3 in DNA: TGTGCCAGCAGCCAAATTGAAAACATTCAGTACTTC. It encodes CASSQIENIQYF.

The rearrangement joins TRBV5-5 to TRBJ2-7; D is undetermined. The V end lost 0 bases, the J end lost 5 bases, and 15 bases lay between the germline ends. The CDR3 covers 15 residues. Germline CDR1 reads SGHKS; CDR2 reads YYEKEE (reference sequence). The CDR3 protein is CASSLVVHSVHEQYF. Here the CDR3 DNA reads TGTGCCAGCAGCTTGGTGGTGCATTCCGTCCACGAGCAGTACTTC.

This clonotype was observed at least ten times. The genes are TRBV10-3 and TRBJ2-4; 11 bases agree with TRBD1. The CDR3 totals 14 residues. Germline V CDR1 and CDR2: ENHRY, SYGVKD. Trimming at V came to 6 bases and at J to 8 bases, leaving 6 bases not matched to a gene. The chain's CDR3 is CAISPGQGVYIQYF. The DNA of the CDR3 is TGTGCCATCAGCCCGGGACAGGGGGTCTACATTCAGTACTTC.

This clonotype was seen many times. The DNA for the CDR3 is TGTGCCAGCAGTTTAAAGCAGGGGTTTACCTACGAGCAGTACTTC. Translating gives CASSLKQGFTYEQYF. This chain links TRBV28 with TRBJ2-7, with D maybe TRBD1 (6 bases). The CDR3 is 15 residues long. The V and J ends lost 2 bases and 2 bases respectively, with 13 bases between them. CDR1 is MDHEN, CDR2 SYDVKM, per germline.

In its sample, this clonotype was seen a few times. The V gene is TRBV10-3, the J gene TRBJ2-4; D is ambiguous. CDR1 is ENHRY and CDR2 is SYGVKD in the germline V gene. This CDR3 spans 14 amino acids. V lost 4 bases and J 0 bases, leaving 7 bases between the germline ends. DNA for the CDR3: TGTGCCATCAGTGGAGAAGTAGCCAAAAACATTCAGTACTTC. Protein product: CAISGEVAKNIQYF.

This clonotype was seen at least ten times. The rearrangement uses TRBV18 and TRBJ2-5; TRBD2 aligns across 9 bases. Per germline, CDR1 KGHSH and CDR2 LQKENI. The CDR3 is 15 residues long. Trimming removed 4 bases from V and 4 bases from J; junction bases left unmatched: 7. The CDR3, as DNA: TGTGCCAGCTCACAGGGACTAGCCGAAGGAGAGACCCAGTACTTC. Amino acid sequence: CASSQGLAEGETQYF.

This clonotype was counted at least ten times. V usage is TRBV20-1 and J usage is TRBJ1-4, with TRBD1 matching over 11 bases. From germline, CDR1 is DFQATT and CDR2 SNEGSKA (reference sequence). The CDR3 covers 18 residues. J was trimmed by 6 bases and V by 7 bases; bases with no gene match: 19. CDR3 DNA: TGCAGTGTCGAGGATCCCGGGACAGGGGGGGTGAGCGATGAAAAACTGTTTTTT. Translation gives CSVEDPGTGGVSDEKLFF.

Of note for this clonotype: This sequence may be a read error, since a much larger clone differs from it by one base. V usage is TRBV10-3 and J usage is TRBJ2-1; 7 positions agree with TRBD2. The CDR3 consists of 13 residues. The germline V gene has CDR1 ENHRY and CDR2 SYGVKD. CDR3 amino acids: CAISERDYNEQLF. In DNA, the CDR3 is TGTGCCATCAGTGAGAGGGACTACAATGAGCAGCTCTTC.

This clonotype was counted ten times or more. CDR3 sequence: CAWSVPGAGYQETQYF. CDR3 in DNA: TGTGCCTGGAGTGTACCTGGGGCCGGTTACCAAGAGACCCAGTACTTC. V is TRBV30 and J is TRBJ2-5; weak D call: TRBD1 (5 bases). Germline V gene sequence: CDR1 GTSNPN, CDR2 SVGIG (reference sequence). The V end was cut by 0 bases, the J end by 0 bases, with 14 bases between. The CDR3 loop spans 16 amino acids.